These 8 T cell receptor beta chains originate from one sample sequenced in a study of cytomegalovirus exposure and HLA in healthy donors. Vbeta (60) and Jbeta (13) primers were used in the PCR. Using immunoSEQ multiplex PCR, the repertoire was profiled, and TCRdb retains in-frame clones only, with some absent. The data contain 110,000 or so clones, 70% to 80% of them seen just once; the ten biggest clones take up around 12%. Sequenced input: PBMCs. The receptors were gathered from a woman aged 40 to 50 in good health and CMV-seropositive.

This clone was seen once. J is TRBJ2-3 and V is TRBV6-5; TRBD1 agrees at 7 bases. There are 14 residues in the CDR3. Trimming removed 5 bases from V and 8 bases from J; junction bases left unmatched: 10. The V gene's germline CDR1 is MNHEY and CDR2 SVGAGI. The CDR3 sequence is CASSPGQRSGTQYF. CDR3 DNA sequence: TGTGCCAGCAGTCCGGGACAGCGGTCAGGTACGCAGTATTTT.

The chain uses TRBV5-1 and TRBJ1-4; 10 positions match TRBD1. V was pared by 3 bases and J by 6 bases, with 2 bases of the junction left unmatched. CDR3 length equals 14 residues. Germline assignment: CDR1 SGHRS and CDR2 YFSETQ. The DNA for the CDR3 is TGCGCCAGCAGCTGGGGGACAGGGGATGAAAAACTGTTTTTT. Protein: CASSWGTGDEKLFF.

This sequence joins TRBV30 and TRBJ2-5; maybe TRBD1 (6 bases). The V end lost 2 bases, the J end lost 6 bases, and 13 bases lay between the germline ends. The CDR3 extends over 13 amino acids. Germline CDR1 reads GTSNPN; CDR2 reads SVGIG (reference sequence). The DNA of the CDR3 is TGTGCCTGGAGTATCGGACAGTGGCAGACCCAGTACTTC. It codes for CAWSIGQWQTQYF.

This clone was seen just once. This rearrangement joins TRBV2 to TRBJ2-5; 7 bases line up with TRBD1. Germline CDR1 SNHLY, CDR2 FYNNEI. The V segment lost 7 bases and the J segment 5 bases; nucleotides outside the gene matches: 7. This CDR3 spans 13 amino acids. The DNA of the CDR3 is TGTGCCAGCAATGGACAGGTTCGGGAGACCCAGTACTTC. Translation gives CASNGQVRETQYF.

The CDR3, as DNA: TGTGCCAGCAGTTACAGGGACAGGGGGCAGCCCCAGCATTTT. This sequence encodes CASSYRDRGQPQHF. The gene calls are TRBV6-5 and TRBJ1-5; TRBD1 agrees at 11 bases. The CDR3 runs 14 residues. From germline, CDR1 is MNHEY and CDR2 SVGAGI. Germline trimming cut 2 bases from V and 7 bases from J; bases unmatched to any gene: 1.

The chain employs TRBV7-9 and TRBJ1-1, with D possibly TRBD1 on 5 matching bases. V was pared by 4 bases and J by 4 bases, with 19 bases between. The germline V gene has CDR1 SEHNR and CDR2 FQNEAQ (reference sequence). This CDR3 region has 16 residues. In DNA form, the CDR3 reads TGTGCCAGCAGCTCCTACTCCAGGAGGGGAGCCACTGAAGCTTTCTTT. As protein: CASSSYSRRGATEAFF.

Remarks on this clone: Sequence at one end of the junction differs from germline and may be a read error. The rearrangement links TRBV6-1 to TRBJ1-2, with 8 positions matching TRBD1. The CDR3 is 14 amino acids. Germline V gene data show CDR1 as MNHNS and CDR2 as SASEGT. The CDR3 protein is CASSEQGAVGGYPF. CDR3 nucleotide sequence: TGTGCCAGCAGTGAACAGGGGGCTGTTGGTGGCTACCCCTTC.

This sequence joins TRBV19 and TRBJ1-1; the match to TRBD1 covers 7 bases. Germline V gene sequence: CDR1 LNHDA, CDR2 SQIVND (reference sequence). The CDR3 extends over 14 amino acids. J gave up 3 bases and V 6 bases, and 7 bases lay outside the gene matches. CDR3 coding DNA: TGTGCCAGTAGATCAGGGGGTCGAGACACTGAAGCTTTCTTT. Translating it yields CASRSGGRDTEAFF.